This entry is about one TCR beta chain. This entry comes from a study of blood T cell repertoires in COVID-19. Study information: Researchers got acute and convalescent COVID-19 samples from the United States, Italy and Spain. PBMCs, B-cell-depleted T cells, or T cells provided the cDNA or gDNA that made up the material.

As processed by the authors: For nucleated cells, counts were estimated from reference gene primer amplification. The protocol was immunoSEQ multiplex PCR, while the TCRdb copy is restricted to in-frame clones and leaves out a portion. D and trimming come from the DNA, and the V and J calls and clone size come from that table. The data contain some 74,000 clones, approximately 88% of them singletons. CDR3 length equals 16 residues. Trimming left V 4 bases short and J 2 bases short, with 15 bases between. Germline CDR1 reads MDHEN; CDR2 reads SYDVKM. This TCR was sampled from an elderly woman with acute or convalescent COVID-19. The sample consisted of peripheral blood. The chain carries TRBV28 and TRBJ1-5; D might be TRBD1 (6 bases). The CDR3 region has the DNA TGTGCCAGCAGTTCCGCAGGCAGGGGTGGCAATCAGCCCCAGCATTTT. This encodes CASSSAGRGGNQPQHF.